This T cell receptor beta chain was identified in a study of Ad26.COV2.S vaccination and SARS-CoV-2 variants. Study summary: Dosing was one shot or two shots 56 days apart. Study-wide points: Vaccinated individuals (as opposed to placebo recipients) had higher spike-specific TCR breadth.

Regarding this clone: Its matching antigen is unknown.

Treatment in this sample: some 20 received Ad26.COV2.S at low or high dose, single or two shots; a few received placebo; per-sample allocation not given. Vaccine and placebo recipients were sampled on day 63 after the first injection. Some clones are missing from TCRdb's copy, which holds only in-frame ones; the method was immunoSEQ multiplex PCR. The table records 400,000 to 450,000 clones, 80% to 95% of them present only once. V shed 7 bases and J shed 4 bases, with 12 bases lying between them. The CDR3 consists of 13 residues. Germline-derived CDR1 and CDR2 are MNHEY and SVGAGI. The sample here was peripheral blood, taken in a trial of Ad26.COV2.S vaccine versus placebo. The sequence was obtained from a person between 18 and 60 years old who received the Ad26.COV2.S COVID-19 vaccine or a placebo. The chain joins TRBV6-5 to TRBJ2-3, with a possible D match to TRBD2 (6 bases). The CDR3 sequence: CASNEGTPDTQYF. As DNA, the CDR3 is TGTGCCAGCAACGAGGGGACTCCAGATACGCAGTATTTT.